This entry is about one T cell receptor (beta chain). This entry is derived from a study of blood T cell repertoires in COVID-19. The CDR3 loop spans 11 amino acids. V lost 7 bases and J 10 bases, leaving 15 bases between the germline ends. The V gene's germline CDR1 is DFQATT and CDR2 SNEGSKA (reference sequence). As processed by the authors: Reference gene primer amplification gave nucleated cell count estimates. TCRdb's table, derived via immunoSEQ multiplex PCR, lists solely in-frame clones and lacks some. From that table come the V and J calls and clone size; the DNA was used to work out D and trimming. The sample comprises roughly 100,000 clones, roughly 84% of which are singletons, and more than 2% rests with the top ten.

The V gene is TRBV20-1, the J gene TRBJ2-3, with a weak D call TRBD1 (6 bases). The TCR comes from a human donor in a cohort sampled during active COVID-19. Sequencing was carried out using peripheral blood. The CDR3 is CSVRDIQSQYF. CDR3 nucleotide sequence: TGCAGTGTCAGGGACATCCAATCGCAGTATTTT.